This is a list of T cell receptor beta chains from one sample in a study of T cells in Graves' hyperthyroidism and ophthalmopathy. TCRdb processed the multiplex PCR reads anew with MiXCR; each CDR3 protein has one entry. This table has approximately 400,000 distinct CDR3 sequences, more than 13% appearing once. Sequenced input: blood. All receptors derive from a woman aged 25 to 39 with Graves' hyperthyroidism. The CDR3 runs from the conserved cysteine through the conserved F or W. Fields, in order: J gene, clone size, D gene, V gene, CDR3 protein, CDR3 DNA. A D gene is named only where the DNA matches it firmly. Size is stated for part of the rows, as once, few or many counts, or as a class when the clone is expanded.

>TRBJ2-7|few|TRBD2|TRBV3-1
CASSQGTSGRSYEQYF
TGTGCCAGCAGCCAGGGGACTAGCGGGAGATCCTACGAGCAGTACTTC
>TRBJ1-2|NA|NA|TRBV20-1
CSANLDGPYGYTF
TGCAGCGCAAACTTGGACGGCCCCTATGGCTACACCTTC
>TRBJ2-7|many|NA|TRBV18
CASSPPSVYEQYF
TGTGCCAGCTCACCACCTTCCGTCTACGAGCAGTACTTC
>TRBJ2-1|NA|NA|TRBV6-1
CASSRTGAYNEQFF
TGTGCCAGCAGTAGGACTGGTGCCTACAATGAGCAGTTCTTC
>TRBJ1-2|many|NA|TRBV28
CASSFGQIYGYTF
TGTGCCAGCAGTTTCGGGCAAATCTATGGCTACACCTTC
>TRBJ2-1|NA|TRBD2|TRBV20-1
CSAETSGVGNEQFF
TGCAGTGCTGAGACTAGCGGGGTCGGGAATGAGCAGTTCTTC
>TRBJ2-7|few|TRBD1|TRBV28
CASRRDSPYEQYF
TGTGCCAGCCGCAGGGACAGTCCCTACGAGCAGTACTTC
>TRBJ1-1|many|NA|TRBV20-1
CSARVRERMNTEAFF
TGCAGTGCTAGAGTGCGCGAGAGAATGAACACTGAAGCTTTCTTT
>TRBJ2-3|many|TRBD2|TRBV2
CASSSLAGADTQYF
TGTGCCAGCTCCTCATTAGCGGGAGCAGATACGCAGTATTTT
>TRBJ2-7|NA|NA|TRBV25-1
CASSGRPASEQYF
TGTGCCAGCAGTGGACGACCGGCTAGCGAGCAGTACTTC
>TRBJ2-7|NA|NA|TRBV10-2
CASMGTRSAYEQYF
TGCGCCAGCATGGGAACTCGGTCGGCCTACGAGCAGTACTTC
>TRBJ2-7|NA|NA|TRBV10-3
CAISPGPRESYEQYF
TGTGCCATCAGCCCGGGACCACGGGAATCCTACGAGCAGTACTTC
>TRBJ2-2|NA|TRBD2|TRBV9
CASSDPTSYPGELFF
TGTGCCAGCAGCGACCCGACTAGCTACCCCGGGGAGCTGTTTTTT
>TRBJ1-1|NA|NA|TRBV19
CASSQTAGYEAFF
TGTGCCAGTAGTCAAACCGCAGGGTATGAAGCTTTCTTT
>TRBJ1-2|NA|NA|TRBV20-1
CSARENYGYTF
TGCAGTGCTAGAGAGAACTATGGCTACACCTTC
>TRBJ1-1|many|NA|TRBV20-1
CSARDLRTAKTEAFF
TGCAGTGCTAGAGATCTGAGGACGGCGAAGACTGAAGCTTTCTTT
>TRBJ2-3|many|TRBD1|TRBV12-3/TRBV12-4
CASSTPLDRTDTQYF
TGTGCCAGCAGTACCCCTTTGGACAGGACAGATACGCAGTATTTT
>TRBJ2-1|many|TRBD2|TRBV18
CASSLRTSAYNEQFF
TGTGCCAGCTCACTCCGGACTAGCGCTTACAATGAGCAGTTCTTC
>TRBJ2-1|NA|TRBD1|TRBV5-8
CASSFYQGAGETQFF
TGTGCCAGCAGCTTCTACCAGGGGGCAGGAGAGACCCAGTTCTTC
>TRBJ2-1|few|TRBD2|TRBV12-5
CASGSVGQLTSGTWNEQFF
TGTGCTAGTGGTTCAGTGGGCCAACTGACTAGCGGGACGTGGAATGAGCAGTTCTTC
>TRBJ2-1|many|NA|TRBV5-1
CASSLPGTGERNEQFF
TGCGCCAGCAGCTTGCCCGGGACCGGAGAGAGGAATGAGCAGTTCTTC
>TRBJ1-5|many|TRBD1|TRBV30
CAWRGQPNQPQHF
TGTGCCTGGAGGGGACAGCCTAATCAGCCCCAGCATTTT
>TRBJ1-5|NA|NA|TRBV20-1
CSALDGHNQPQHF
TGCAGTGCTTTAGACGGACACAATCAGCCCCAGCATTTT
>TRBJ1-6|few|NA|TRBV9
CASSAQASQNSPLHF
TGTGCCAGCAGCGCCCAGGCCAGCCAGAATTCACCCCTCCACTTT
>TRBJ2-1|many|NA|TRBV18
CASSAENEQFF
TGTGCCAGCTCAGCCGAAAATGAGCAGTTCTTC
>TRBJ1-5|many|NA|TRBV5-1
CASSLGGFNQPQHF
TGCGCCAGCAGCTTGGGGGGATTCAATCAGCCCCAGCATTTT
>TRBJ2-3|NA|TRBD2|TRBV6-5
CASSYLGLGLGISDTQYF
TGTGCCAGCAGTTACCTCGGTTTGGGACTAGGTATTTCAGATACGCAGTATTTT
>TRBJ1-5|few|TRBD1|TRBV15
CATRRTGKSNQPQHF
TGTGCCACCAGAAGGACAGGGAAAAGCAATCAGCCCCAGCATTTT
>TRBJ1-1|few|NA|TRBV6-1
CASARGPEAFF
TGTGCCAGCGCGAGGGGCCCTGAAGCTTTCTTT
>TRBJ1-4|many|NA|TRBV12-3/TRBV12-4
CASSFRATNEKLFF
TGTGCCAGCAGTTTCCGTGCAACTAATGAAAAACTGTTTTTT
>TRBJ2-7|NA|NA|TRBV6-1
CASSEAGNYIYEQYF
TGTGCCAGCAGTGAAGCCGGTAACTATATCTACGAGCAGTACTTC
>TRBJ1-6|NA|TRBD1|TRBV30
CAWRVGAGQGASPLHF
TGTGCCTGGAGGGTCGGGGCGGGACAGGGGGCATCACCCCTCCACTTT